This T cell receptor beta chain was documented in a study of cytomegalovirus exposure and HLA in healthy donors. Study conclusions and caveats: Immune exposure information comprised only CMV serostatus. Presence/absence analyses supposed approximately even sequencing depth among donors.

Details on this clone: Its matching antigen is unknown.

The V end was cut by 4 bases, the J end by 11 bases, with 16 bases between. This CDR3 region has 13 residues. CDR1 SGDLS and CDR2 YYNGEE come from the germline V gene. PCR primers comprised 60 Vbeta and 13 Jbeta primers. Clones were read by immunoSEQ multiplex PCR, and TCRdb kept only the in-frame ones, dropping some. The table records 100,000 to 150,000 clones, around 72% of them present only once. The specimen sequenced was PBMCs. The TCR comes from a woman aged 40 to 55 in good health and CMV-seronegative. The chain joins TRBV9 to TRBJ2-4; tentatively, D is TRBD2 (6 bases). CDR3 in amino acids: CASSTRDPGVQYF. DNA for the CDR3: TGTGCCAGCAGCACGCGCGACCCGGGGGTTCAGTACTTC.